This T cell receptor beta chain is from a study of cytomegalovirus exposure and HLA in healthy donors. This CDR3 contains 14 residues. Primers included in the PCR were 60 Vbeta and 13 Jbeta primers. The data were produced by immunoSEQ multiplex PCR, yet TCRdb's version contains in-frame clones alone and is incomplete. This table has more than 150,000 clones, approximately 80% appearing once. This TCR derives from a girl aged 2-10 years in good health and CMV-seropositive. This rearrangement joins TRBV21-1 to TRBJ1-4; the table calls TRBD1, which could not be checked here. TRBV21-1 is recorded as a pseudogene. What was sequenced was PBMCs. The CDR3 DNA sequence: TGTGCCAGCACCACGGGACAGACTCCTGAAAAACTGTTTTTT. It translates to CASTTGQTPEKLFF.